This record looks at one T cell receptor (beta chain) sequence and its context. All donors participated as healthy donors of bone marrow. The PCR ran on 60 Vbeta and 13 Jbeta primers. Using immunoSEQ multiplex PCR, the repertoire was profiled, and TCRdb retains in-frame clones only, with some absent. Of 150,000 or so clones in the sample, around 75% were seen once. This specimen comes from a study of cytomegalovirus exposure and HLA in healthy donors. The CDR3 length is 12 residues. The germline CDR1 and CDR2 sequences are MDHEN and SYDVKM. The rearrangement joins TRBV28 to TRBJ2-5; unclear D gene. Near its end, the DNA agrees better with TRBJ2-7, so the J call may be wrong. Sequencing was done on a sample of PBMCs. The source of this sequence is a woman aged 40 to 50 in good health and CMV-seropositive. The CDR3 loop reads CASSQNNYEQYF. The DNA of the CDR3 is TGTGCCAGCAGTCAGAATAACTACGAGCAGTACTTC.